One and the same sample provided the 25 T cell receptor beta chains below, sequenced in a study of cytomegalovirus exposure and HLA in healthy donors. Some clones are missing from TCRdb's copy, which holds only in-frame ones; the method was immunoSEQ multiplex PCR. This table has about 110,000 clones, almost 90% appearing once. The sample was PBMCs. The origin of the receptors is a woman aged 18-35 years in good health and CMV-seronegative.

The chain links TRBV5-1 to TRBJ2-7; TRBD2 aligns across 9 bases. The CDR3 totals 15 residues. Germline trimming cut 4 bases from V and 2 bases from J; bases unmatched to any gene: 7. Germline CDR1 SGHRS, CDR2 YFSETQ. CDR3 in DNA: TGCGCCAGCAGCCAGGCGACTAGCGGACCCTACGAGCAGTACTTC. It is translated as CASSQATSGPYEQYF.

For the CDR3, the DNA is TGTGCCAGCAGCGTACTAGATTCAACCTACGAGCAGTACTTC. Translation gives CASSVLDSTYEQYF. The rearrangement uses TRBV9 and TRBJ2-7; no clear D. The V end was cut by 1 base, the J end by 2 bases, with 10 bases between. In germline, CDR1 is SGDLS, CDR2 YYNGEE. This CDR3 region has 14 residues.

The rearrangement joins TRBV28 to TRBJ1-1; 7 bases align to TRBD1. The germline V gene encodes CDR1 MDHEN and CDR2 SYDVKM. The CDR3 is 17 amino acids. The junction had 10 bases not matched to a gene; V was cut back by 2 bases and J by 1 base. The CDR3: CASSLRWGRGRNTEAFF. DNA for the CDR3: TGTGCCAGCAGTTTAAGGTGGGGCAGGGGGAGGAACACTGAAGCTTTCTTT.

The gene calls are TRBV28 and TRBJ2-7, with TRBD2 matching 13 bases. Germline V CDR1 and CDR2: MDHEN, SYDVKM. This CDR3 has 15 amino acids. V gave up 5 bases and J gave up 2 bases; unmatched junction bases: 3. The CDR3 reads CASSPGTSGTYEQYF. CDR3 DNA: TGTGCCAGCAGTCCCGGGACTAGCGGGACCTACGAGCAGTACTTC.

The chain recombines TRBV4-1 with TRBJ1-4, with D possibly matching TRBD1 (6 bases). Germline loops: CDR1 MGHRA, CDR2 YSYEKL. The V end lost 3 bases, the J end lost 0 bases, and 8 bases lay between the germline ends. The CDR3 consists of 15 residues. The DNA for the CDR3 is TGCGCCAGCAGCCAGAGGACAGCAACTAATGAAAAACTGTTTTTT. Amino acid sequence: CASSQRTATNEKLFF.

This chain connects TRBV5-8 to TRBJ1-5, with TRBD1 matching over 11 bases. The CDR3 sequence is 17 residues long. With V trimmed by 3 bases and J by 1 base, 6 bases remained unmatched. Per the germline V gene, CDR1 is SGHTS and CDR2 is YDEGEE. The CDR3 DNA follows: TGTGCCAGCAGCTCCGGACAGGGGGCACACAGCAATCAGCCCCAGCATTTT. Its translation: CASSSGQGAHSNQPQHF.

The genes are TRBV20-1 and TRBJ2-3; 9 nucleotides line up with TRBD2. Looked up from germline, CDR1 is DFQATT and CDR2 is SNEGSKA (reference sequence). The ends lost 5 bases at V and 6 bases at J; junction bases unmatched: 0. CDR3 length: 11 residues. This CDR3 reads CSAGLADTQYF. CDR3 coding DNA: TGCAGTGCTGGACTAGCGGATACGCAGTATTTT.

On this clone: Other DNA sequences within the sample encode an identical CDR3. The rearrangement links TRBV5-1 to TRBJ2-7; maybe TRBD1 (5 bases). CDR1 is SGHRS and CDR2 is YFSETQ in the germline V gene. The CDR3 length is 12 residues. V gave up 2 bases and J gave up 3 bases, with 6 bases separating them. The CDR3 here is CASSLRGYEQYF. The CDR3 nucleotides are TGCGCCAGCAGCTTAAGGGGCTACGAGCAGTACTTC.

The V and J genes are TRBV19 and TRBJ2-3, with 9 bases identical to TRBD1. CDR3 size: 15 residues. Germline CDR1 LNHDA, CDR2 SQIVND (reference sequence). V lost 5 bases, J lost 8 bases, and 11 bases stayed unmatched. CDR3 nucleotide sequence: TGTGCCAGTAGTTTTGGGGGACAGGGCACGGGTACGCAGTATTTT. Translated: CASSFGGQGTGTQYF.

The rearrangement links TRBV9 to TRBJ2-5; 9 bases align to TRBD1. The CDR3 consists of 14 residues. Unmatched junction bases numbered 3, after V lost 1 base and J lost 5 bases. CDR1 is SGDLS, CDR2 YYNGEE, per germline. This CDR3 reads CASSVSGQGETQYF. CDR3 nucleotide sequence: TGTGCCAGCAGCGTAAGTGGACAGGGGGAGACCCAGTACTTC.

CDR3 sequence reads: CASSPTSGGAGRSYNEQFF. The DNA for the CDR3 is TGTGCCAGCAGTCCGACTAGCGGGGGGGCCGGGAGGTCCTACAATGAGCAGTTCTTC. The V and J genes are TRBV27 and TRBJ2-1; 14 bases line up with TRBD2. This CDR3 contains 19 residues. Trimming at V came to 5 bases and at J to 1 base, leaving 10 bases not matched to a gene. Germline-derived CDR1 and CDR2 are MNHEY and SMNVEV (reference sequence).

The gene calls are TRBV27 and TRBJ2-7; a possible D gene is TRBD1 (5 bases). CDR3 size: 15 residues. The V gene's germline CDR1 is MNHEY and CDR2 SMNVEV (reference sequence). The ends were cut back, 7 bases at V and 2 bases at J, with 18 bases in the middle. The CDR3 DNA is TGTGCCAGCACCGGCCTAGACAGTGGCACCTACGAGCAGTACTTC. This sequence encodes CASTGLDSGTYEQYF.

The V gene is TRBV2, the J gene TRBJ2-1; D is possibly TRBD2 (7 bases). The CDR3 is 17 residues long. Germline CDR1 and CDR2: SNHLY and FYNNEI. V dropped 3 bases and J dropped 4 bases, with 19 bases sitting between them. CDR3 coding DNA: TGTGCCAGCAGTGAGCTATTGGCAGGGGAGGGATACAATGAGCAGTTCTTC. Its translation is CASSELLAGEGYNEQFF. Full variable domain (remainder filled in from reference TRBV2 and TRBJ2-1): EPEVTQTPSHQVTQMGQEVILRCVPISNHLYFYWYRQILGQKVEFLVSFYNNEISEKSEIFDDQFSVERPDGSNFTLKIRSTKLEDSAMYFCASSELLAGEGYNEQFFGPGTRLTVL.

The chain carries TRBV2 and TRBJ2-5, with D perhaps matching TRBD2 (5 bases). The V end was cut by 3 bases, the J end by 3 bases, with 17 bases between. CDR1 is SNHLY, CDR2 FYNNEI, per germline. CDR3 length: 16 amino acids. For the CDR3, the DNA is TGTGCCAGCAGTGACCCAGGTCGGTCCGGGAAAGAGACCCAGTACTTC. Protein sequence: CASSDPGRSGKETQYF.

This rearrangement joins TRBV7-2 to TRBJ2-3; possible D gene TRBD2, 6 bases. CDR1 and CDR2 from the germline V gene are SGHTA and FQGNSA. CDR3 length: 15 residues. V was cut by 4 bases and J by 2 bases, with 13 bases left in between. For the CDR3, the DNA is TGTGCCAGCAGCTCGGGGACTTCTCACACAGATACGCAGTATTTT. Translated, it gives CASSSGTSHTDTQYF.

The chain carries TRBV27 and TRBJ2-3; TRBD2 matches at 9 bases. CDR3 size: 15 residues. The germline gives CDR1 MNHEY, CDR2 SMNVEV (reference sequence). Trimming cost V 5 bases and J 8 bases; bases outside gene matches: 11. The CDR3 coding sequence is TGTGCCAGCAGTCCGGGGGGCGGGAGGGCCGGTACGCAGTATTTT. It specifies CASSPGGGRAGTQYF.

This chain joins TRBV7-2 and TRBJ2-1; 13 bases agree with TRBD2. V trimming: 2 bases; J trimming: 9 bases; junction bases outside the gene matches: 4. The V gene's germline CDR1 is SGHTA and CDR2 FQGNSA. There are 15 residues in the CDR3. In DNA, the CDR3 is TGTGCCAGCAGCTTAAGGGGACTAGCGGGGACTGAGCAGTTCTTC. This encodes CASSLRGLAGTEQFF. Using reference TRBV7-2 and TRBJ2-1 for the parts outside the CDR3, the full variable domain is GAGVSQSPSNKVTEKGKDVELRCDPISGHTALYWYRQSLGQGLEFLIYFQGNSAPDKSGLPSDRFSAERTGGSVSTLTIQRTQQEDSAVYLCASSLRGLAGTEQFFGPGTRLTVL.

V is TRBV29-1 and J is TRBJ2-5, with 13 bases aligning to TRBD2. The CDR3 consists of 15 residues. The germline gives CDR1 SQVTM, CDR2 ANQGSEA. Germline trimming cut 7 bases from V and 4 bases from J; bases unmatched to any gene: 9. CDR3 residues: CSAWTSGSFGETQYF. The CDR3 region has the DNA TGCAGCGCCTGGACTAGCGGGAGTTTCGGAGAGACCCAGTACTTC.

The chain has TRBV27 and TRBJ2-4, with D unclear. Looked up from germline, CDR1 is MNHEY and CDR2 is SMNVEV (reference sequence). The CDR3 has 16 residues. Trimming took 4 bases from V and 0 from J, leaving 13 bases between them. The CDR3 is CASSSYSTVAKNIQYF. The CDR3 region has the DNA TGTGCCAGCAGTTCCTATTCCACCGTAGCCAAAAACATTCAGTACTTC.

CDR3 loop: CASSNFYEQYF. The CDR3 DNA is TGTGCCAGCAGTAACTTCTACGAGCAGTACTTC. V is TRBV28 and J is TRBJ2-7; D call uncertain. The V gene lost 5 bases and the J gene lost 3 bases, with 5 bases spanning the gap. This CDR3 comprises 11 residues. CDR1 and CDR2 from the germline V gene are MDHEN and SYDVKM.

CDR3 nucleotide sequence: TGTGCCAGTAGTATTACGGAGACTAGCGGTTGGGGAGGGACCCAGTACTTC. Amino acid sequence: CASSITETSGWGGTQYF. This chain connects TRBV19 to TRBJ2-5, with 9 bases identical to TRBD2. This CDR3 comprises 17 residues. Germline V gives CDR1 LNHDA, CDR2 SQIVND (reference sequence). V dropped 3 bases and J dropped 7; count of bases not matched to a gene: 15.

The rearrangement joins TRBV9 to TRBJ2-1, with a weak D call TRBD2 (5 bases). The germline CDR1 and CDR2 sequences are SGDLS and YYNGEE. CDR3 length equals 15 residues. The V end lost 0 bases, the J end lost 7 bases, and 14 bases lay between the germline ends. CDR3 DNA: TGTGCCAGCAGCGTAGCGGGAACGGGCGTTAATGAGCAGTTCTTC. It is translated as CASSVAGTGVNEQFF.

This chain connects TRBV7-9 to TRBJ2-7, with D possibly TRBD1 on 5 matching bases. CDR3 length equals 15 residues. The V end was cut by 4 bases, the J end by 6 bases, with 19 bases between. Germline V gene sequence: CDR1 SEHNR, CDR2 FQNEAQ (reference sequence). DNA of the CDR3: TGTGCCAGCAGCTCGAAACTGCCTGGGGCTGGCGAGCAGTACTTC. Residues: CASSSKLPGAGEQYF.

V gene TRBV19 combines with J gene TRBJ1-6; TRBD1 might be the D (5 bases). Trimming shortened V by 4 bases and J by 8 bases, and 15 bases separated the two germline ends. The germline CDR1 and CDR2 sequences are LNHDA and SQIVND (reference sequence). The CDR3 totals 15 residues. The CDR3 coding sequence is TGTGCCAGTAGTACCGCCAGGGTAACCGATTCACCCCTCCACTTT. Translating gives CASSTARVTDSPLHF. Variable domain in full (rest from reference TRBV19 and TRBJ1-6): DGGITQSPKYLFRKEGQNVTLSCEQNLNHDAMYWYRQDPGQGLRLIYYSQIVNDFQKGDIAEGYSVSREKKESFPLTVTSAQKNPTAFYLCASSTARVTDSPLHFGNGTRLTVT.

V usage is TRBV27 and J usage is TRBJ2-7; D perhaps matches TRBD1 (6 bases). Germline V gene data show CDR1 as MNHEY and CDR2 as SMNVEV (reference sequence). Trimming pared 3 bases from V and 4 bases from J, leaving 19 bases between. The CDR3 has 16 residues. In nucleotides, the CDR3 is TGTGCCAGCAGTTTGACGGCAGGGGATCGATCGTACGAGCAGTACTTC. It yields the protein CASSLTAGDRSYEQYF.